This is a list of T cell receptor beta chains from one sample in a study of cytomegalovirus exposure and HLA in healthy donors. Only in-frame clones appear in the TCRdb table, and some are missing; sequencing was by immunoSEQ multiplex PCR. The data contain some 200,000 clones, roughly 80% of them singletons. Sequencing input: PBMCs. The receptors stem from a man aged 40-55 years in good health and CMV-seropositive. The CDR3 runs from the conserved cysteine through the conserved F or W. The D gene is left open where the match is weak. The size entry is marked missing in some rows and otherwise reads once, few, many or a size class.

j_gene	abundance	v_gene	d_gene	CDR3nt	CDR3aa
TRBJ2-2	NA	TRBV19	TRBD2	TGTGCCAGTAGTTTCGGGGGGGGGCGCTTGTCCGGGGAGCTGTTTTTT	CASSFGGGRLSGELFF
TRBJ2-3	few	TRBV4-3	TRBD2	TGCGCCAGCAGCCAAGGGCCAGCGGGGGGGCAAGTAGATACGCAGTATTTT	CASSQGPAGGQVDTQYF
TRBJ2-7	NA	TRBV9	NA	TGTGCCAGCAGCGTAGGGCCCAGCGCTACCTACGAGCAGTACTTC	CASSVGPSATYEQYF
TRBJ1-2	NA	TRBV2	TRBD1	TGTGCCAGTAAAACAGGGGCGACCGATGGCTATGGTTACACCTTC	CASKTGATDGYGYTF
TRBJ1-1	NA	TRBV5-1	NA	TGCGCCAGCAGGGTCGGGTCGACGGGAACTGAAGCTTTCTTT	CASRVGSTGTEAFF
TRBJ2-7	NA	TRBV7-9	NA	TGTGCCAGCACCTTCCCCGATGGGAGTACCTACGAGCAGTACTTC	CASTFPDGSTYEQYF
TRBJ2-3	NA	TRBV9	NA	TGTGCCAGCAGCGGCGGACACGCAACAGATACGCAGTATTTT	CASSGGHATDTQYF
TRBJ1-1	NA	TRBV6-1	NA	TGTGCCAGCAGGCAATCAACAGGGCGCACTGAAGCTTTCTTT	CASRQSTGRTEAFF
TRBJ2-7	NA	TRBV6-1	TRBD1	TGTGCCAGCAGGGTGGACAGGGGGGGGTACGAGCAGTACTTC	CASRVDRGGYEQYF
TRBJ2-5	NA	TRBV4-2	NA	TGTGCCAGCAGCCAAGACGCGGAAGAGACCCAGTACTTC	CASSQDAEETQYF
TRBJ2-7	NA	TRBV27	NA	TGTGCCAGCCCCTCACGGGGTCCCCGACCATACGAGCAGTACTTC	CASPSRGPRPYEQYF
TRBJ1-5	NA	TRBV2	NA	TGTGCCAGCAGGGCCGAGGTGAGCAATCAGCCCCAGCATTTT	CASRAEVSNQPQHF
TRBJ2-2	NA	TRBV11-3	TRBD2	TGTGCCAGCAGCTTAGACACTAGCGTCAAGGAGCTGTTTTTT	CASSLDTSVKELFF
TRBJ2-7	once	TRBV27	TRBD1	TGTGCCAGCAGTTCCTGGGGACAGGGTTACGAGCAGTACTTC	CASSSWGQGYEQYF
TRBJ2-7	NA	TRBV4-3	NA	TGCGCCAGCAGCCAAGATCGGGGCTACGAGCAGTACTTC	CASSQDRGYEQYF
TRBJ1-2	once	TRBV29-1	TRBD1	TGCAGCGTGGGACGACTTAGGGGGCGAAACTATGGCTACACCTTC	CSVGRLRGRNYGYTF
TRBJ2-7	NA	TRBV6-5	TRBD2	TGTGCCAGCAGTTACTTACTAGCGTACTACTCCTACGAGCAGTACTTC	CASSYLLAYYSYEQYF
TRBJ1-6	NA	TRBV18	TRBD1	TGTGCCAGCTCAAGAGAGGGACAGAAGGAATCACCCCTCCACTTT	CASSREGQKESPLHF
TRBJ2-3	NA	TRBV11-2	NA	TGTGCCAGCAGCCTAAATACGCAGTATTTT	CASSLNTQYF
TRBJ2-7	NA	TRBV30	NA	TGTGCCTGTTACCCGAAACAGGGGGGGGCCTACGAGCAGTACTTC	CACYPKQGGAYEQYF
TRBJ2-3	NA	TRBV28	TRBD2	TGTGCCAGCAACGACCCTAGCGGGGGAACAGATACGCAGTATTTT	CASNDPSGGTDTQYF
TRBJ1-1	NA	TRBV7-8	TRBD1	TGTGCCAGCAGCCGGAACAGGGGGGACCTGAACACTGAAGCTTTCTTT	CASSRNRGDLNTEAFF
TRBJ1-3	NA	TRBV9	TRBD1	TGTGCCAGCAGCCCGGGACAGGGCGCTACTGGAAACACCATATATTTT	CASSPGQGATGNTIYF
TRBJ2-7	NA	TRBV19	TRBD1	TGTGCCAGTAGGACATTAGGACAGGGGAGGAACGAGCAGTACTTC	CASRTLGQGRNEQYF